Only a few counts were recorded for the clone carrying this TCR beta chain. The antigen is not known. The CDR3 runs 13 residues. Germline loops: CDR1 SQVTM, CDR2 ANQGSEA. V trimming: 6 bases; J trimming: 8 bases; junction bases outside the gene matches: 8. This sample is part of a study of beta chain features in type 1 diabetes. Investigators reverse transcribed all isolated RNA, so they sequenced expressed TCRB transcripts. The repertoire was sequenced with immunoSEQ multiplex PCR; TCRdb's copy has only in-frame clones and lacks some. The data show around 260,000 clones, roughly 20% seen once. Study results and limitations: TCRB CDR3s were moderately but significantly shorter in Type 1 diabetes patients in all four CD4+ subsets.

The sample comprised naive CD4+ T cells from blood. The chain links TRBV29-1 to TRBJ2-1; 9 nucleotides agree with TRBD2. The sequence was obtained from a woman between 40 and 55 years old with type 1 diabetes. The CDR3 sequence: CSVGRGGFDEQFF. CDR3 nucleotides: TGCAGCGTCGGGCGGGGGGGCTTCGATGAGCAGTTCTTC.